The 14 T cell receptor beta chains in this list originate from one sample, sequenced in a study of T cell responses to AZD1222 COVID-19 vaccine. Assay used: immunoSEQ multiplex PCR; TCRdb lists only in-frame clones, some missing. The sample consists of more than 85,000 clones, over 80% of them appearing once. This sample comprised peripheral blood, obtained on day 0 of AZD1222 vaccination. These receptors were taken from an adult in good health.

This chain uses TRBV28 with TRBJ1-1, with TRBD1 identical over 9 bases. The CDR3 has 15 residues. V lost 4 bases and J lost 3; bases outside the gene matches: 6. In germline, CDR1 is MDHEN, CDR2 SYDVKM. Here the CDR3 reads CASSYGDRVDTEAFF. CDR3 nucleotides: TGTGCCAGCAGTTATGGGGACAGGGTGGACACTGAAGCTTTCTTT.

V and J are TRBV18 and TRBJ1-3; tentatively, D is TRBD1 (5 bases). Trimming pared 10 bases from V and 0 bases from J, leaving 19 bases between. Germline lookup yields CDR1 KGHSH and CDR2 LQKENI. The CDR3 has 16 residues. The CDR3 DNA reads TGTGCCACCCGAGTTCCGGGGCCGAGCTCTGGAAACACCATATATTTT. Translating gives CATRVPGPSSGNTIYF.

The chain recombines TRBV3-1 (or the pseudogene TRBV3-2) with TRBJ1-1; D is undetermined. The CDR3 spans 16 residues. The germline V gene encodes CDR1 LGHDT and CDR2 YNNKEL (reference sequence). The V and J ends lost 4 bases and 1 base respectively, with 16 bases between them. The CDR3 region is CASSPPGEATNTEAFF. The CDR3 DNA reads as TGTGCCAGCAGCCCCCCCGGTGAGGCTACGAACACTGAAGCTTTCTTT.

The chain joins TRBV7-6 to TRBJ2-3; perhaps TRBD2 as D (5 bases). Trimming removed 5 bases at V and 2 bases at J, with 11 bases between. The length of the CDR3 is 14 residues. In germline, CDR1 is SGHVS, CDR2 FNYEAQ. The CDR3: CASSPGRTTDTQYF. The CDR3 DNA reads as TGTGCCAGCAGCCCGGGGAGAACCACAGATACGCAGTATTTT.

This clone has just a few counts. V and J are TRBV15 and TRBJ1-4, with a tentative D call TRBD1 (6 bases). Germline V gene data show CDR1 as LNHNV and CDR2 as YYDKDF (reference sequence). V was cut by 4 bases and J by 3 bases, with 12 bases left in between. The CDR3 spans 15 residues. The DNA of the CDR3 is TGTGCCACCAGCACCGGGGACACCTCTAATGAAAAACTGTTTTTT. As protein: CATSTGDTSNEKLFF. Supplemented by reference TRBV15 and TRBJ1-4, the full variable domain reads DAMVIQNPRYQVTQFGKPVTLSCSQTLNHNVMYWYQQKSSQAPKLLFHYYDKDFNNEADTPDNFQSRRPNTSFCFLDIRSPGLGDTAMYLCATSTGDTSNEKLFFGSGTQLSVL.

The chain links TRBV10-3 to TRBJ1-5; TRBD1 aligns across 7 bases. The CDR3 spans 13 residues. Germline V gives CDR1 ENHRY, CDR2 SYGVKD. V was pared by 10 bases and J by 9 bases, with 12 bases of the junction left unmatched. The CDR3 DNA reads TGTGCCACCCAGGGGACAGACCTCGGGCCCCAGCATTTT. Its translation is CATQGTDLGPQHF.

The chain is built from TRBV5-1 and TRBJ2-5; no firm D call. Germline CDR1 and CDR2: SGHRS and YFSETQ. The CDR3 runs to 12 residues. V was pared by 4 bases and J by 4 bases, with 8 bases between. The CDR3 loop reads CASSVYRETQYF. CDR3 nucleotide sequence: TGCGCCAGCAGCGTTTACAGAGAGACCCAGTACTTC.

J is TRBJ1-3 and V is TRBV2; TRBD1 is a possible D gene (6 bases). Germline V gives CDR1 SNHLY, CDR2 FYNNEI. Trimming stripped 6 bases from V and 4 bases from J, with 13 bases between. The CDR3 length is 14 residues. For the CDR3, the DNA is TGTGCCAGCAGAATCCGGGACATCGGAAACACCATATATTTT. Its translation is CASRIRDIGNTIYF. Full variable domain (remainder filled in from reference TRBV2 and TRBJ1-3): EPEVTQTPSHQVTQMGQEVILRCVPISNHLYFYWYRQILGQKVEFLVSFYNNEISEKSEIFDDQFSVERPDGSNFTLKIRSTKLEDSAMYFCASRIRDIGNTIYFGEGSWLTVV.

This clone was seen once. The chain recombines TRBV4-2 with TRBJ1-3; maybe TRBD1 (6 bases). The CDR3 has 16 residues. V was clipped by 0 bases and J by 0 bases, with 9 bases between them. CDR1 LGHNA and CDR2 YNFKEQ come from the germline V gene. In DNA, the CDR3 is TGTGCCAGCAGCCAAGATAGGGGGAGCTCTGGAAACACCATATATTTT. This translates into CASSQDRGSSGNTIYF.

V usage is TRBV4-1 and J usage is TRBJ2-3, with D perhaps matching TRBD2 (6 bases). Germline values: CDR1 MGHRA, CDR2 YSYEKL. The length of the CDR3 is 17 residues. Trimming took 0 bases from V and 1 from J, leaving 14 bases between them. The CDR3: CASSQDGAGGGTDTQYF. The DNA for the CDR3 is TGCGCCAGCAGCCAAGATGGGGCCGGCGGGGGCACAGATACGCAGTATTTT.

CDR3 in amino acids: CASSPGQGYNSPLHF. CDR3 nucleotide sequence: TGTGCCAGCAGCCCCGGACAGGGCTATAATTCACCCCTCCACTTT. The rearrangement links TRBV7-9 to TRBJ1-6; 8 bases align to TRBD1. The V segment lost 5 bases and the J segment 3 bases; nucleotides outside the gene matches: 3. Per germline, CDR1 SEHNR and CDR2 FQNEAQ (reference sequence). The CDR3 runs 15 residues.

This chain joins TRBV5-8 and TRBJ2-1, with 8 bases fitting TRBD2. CDR1 is SGHTS and CDR2 is YDEGEE in the germline V gene. This CDR3 contains 17 residues. J gave up 7 bases and V 2 bases, and 14 bases lay outside the gene matches. CDR3 DNA sequence: TGTGCCAGCAGCTTTTCTTGGGCGGGGGGAAGATGGAATGAGCAGTTCTTC. Encoded protein: CASSFSWAGGRWNEQFF.

This clone was recorded only once. This rearrangement joins TRBV4-3 to TRBJ1-6, with 7 bases fitting TRBD1. The germline V gene has CDR1 LGHNA and CDR2 YSLEER. CDR3 length: 15 amino acids. V shed 0 bases, J shed 7 bases, and the junction held 3 bases outside the gene matches. This CDR3 is CASSQDDRVNSPLHF. Here the CDR3 DNA reads TGCGCCAGCAGCCAAGACGACAGGGTAAATTCACCCCTCCACTTT.

This chain joins TRBV9 and TRBJ2-1; 13 nucleotides match TRBD2. The germline gives CDR1 SGDLS, CDR2 YYNGEE. Unmatched junction bases numbered 7, after V lost 4 bases and J lost 6 bases. The CDR3 contains 16 residues. The CDR3 DNA sequence: TGTGCCAGCAGCCCAACGACTAGCGGGGGGTCCAATGAGCAGTTCTTC. It specifies CASSPTTSGGSNEQFF.